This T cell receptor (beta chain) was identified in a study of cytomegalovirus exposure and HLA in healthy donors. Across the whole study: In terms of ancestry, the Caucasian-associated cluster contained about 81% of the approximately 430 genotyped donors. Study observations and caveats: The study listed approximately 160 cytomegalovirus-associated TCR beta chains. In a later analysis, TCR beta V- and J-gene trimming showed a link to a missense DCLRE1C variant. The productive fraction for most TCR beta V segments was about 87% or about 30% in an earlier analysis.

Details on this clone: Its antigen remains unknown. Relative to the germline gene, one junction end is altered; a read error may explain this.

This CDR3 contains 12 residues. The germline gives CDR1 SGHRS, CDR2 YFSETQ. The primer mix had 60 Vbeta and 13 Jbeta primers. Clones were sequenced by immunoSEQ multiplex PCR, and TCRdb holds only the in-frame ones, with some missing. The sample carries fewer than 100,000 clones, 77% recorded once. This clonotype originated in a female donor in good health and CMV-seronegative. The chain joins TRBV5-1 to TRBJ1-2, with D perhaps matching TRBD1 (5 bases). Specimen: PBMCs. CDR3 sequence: CASSLSGIGSTF. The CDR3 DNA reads TGCGCCAGCAGCTTGTCAGGGATAGGCTCCACCTTC.